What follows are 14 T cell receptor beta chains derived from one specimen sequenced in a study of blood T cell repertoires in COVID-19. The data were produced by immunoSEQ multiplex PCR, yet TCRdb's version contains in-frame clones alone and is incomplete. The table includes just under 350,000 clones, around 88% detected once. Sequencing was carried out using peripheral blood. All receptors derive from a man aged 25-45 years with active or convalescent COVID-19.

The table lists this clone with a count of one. The CDR3 DNA reads TGTGCCAGCAGCCAAGATGGAGGGGCGGTTGGTACGCAGTATTTT. Its translation: CASSQDGGAVGTQYF. This chain uses TRBV3-1 (or the pseudogene TRBV3-2) with TRBJ2-3; possible D gene TRBD2, 6 bases. The germline V gene has CDR1 LGHDT and CDR2 YNNKEL (reference sequence). This CDR3 spans 15 amino acids. V was clipped by 0 bases and J by 8 bases, with 15 bases between them.

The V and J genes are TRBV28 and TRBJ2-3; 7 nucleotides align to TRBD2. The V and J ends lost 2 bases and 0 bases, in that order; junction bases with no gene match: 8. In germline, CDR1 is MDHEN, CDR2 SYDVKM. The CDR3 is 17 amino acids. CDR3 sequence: CASSLAAGVGSTDTQYF. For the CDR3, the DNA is TGTGCCAGCAGTTTAGCGGCGGGAGTGGGTAGCACAGATACGCAGTATTTT.

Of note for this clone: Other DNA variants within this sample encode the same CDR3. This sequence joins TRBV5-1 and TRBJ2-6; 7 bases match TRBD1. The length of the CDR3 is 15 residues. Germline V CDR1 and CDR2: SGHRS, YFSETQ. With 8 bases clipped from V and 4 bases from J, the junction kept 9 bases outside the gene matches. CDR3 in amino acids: CASTGEEGGANVLTF. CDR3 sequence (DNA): TGCGCCAGTACAGGGGAAGAGGGGGGGGCCAACGTCCTGACTTTC.

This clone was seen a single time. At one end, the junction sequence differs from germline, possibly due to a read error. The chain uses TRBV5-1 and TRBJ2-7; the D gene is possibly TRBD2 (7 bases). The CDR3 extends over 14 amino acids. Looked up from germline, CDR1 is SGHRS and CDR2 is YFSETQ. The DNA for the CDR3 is TGCGCCTGCAGCTTGTTTGCGGGGGCGGGGGAGCAGTACTTC. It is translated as CACSLFAGAGEQYF.

The CDR3 DNA reads TGTGCCAGCTCACTTTCCAGGAGGGACACTGAAGCTTTCTTT. Amino acids: CASSLSRRDTEAFF. This chain joins TRBV18 and TRBJ1-1, with unresolved D. The CDR3 extends over 14 amino acids. Germline V lookup: CDR1 KGHSH, CDR2 LQKENI. V was cut by 4 bases and J by 3 bases, with 12 bases left in between.

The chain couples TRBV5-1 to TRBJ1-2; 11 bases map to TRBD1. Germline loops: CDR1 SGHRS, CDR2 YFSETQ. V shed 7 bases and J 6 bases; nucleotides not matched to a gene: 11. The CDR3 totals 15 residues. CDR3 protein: CASGLRRTGGNGYTF. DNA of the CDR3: TGCGCCAGCGGGCTGAGACGGACAGGGGGCAATGGCTACACCTTC. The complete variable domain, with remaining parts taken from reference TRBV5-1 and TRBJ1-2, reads KAGVTQTPRYLIKTRGQQVTLSCSPISGHRSVSWYQQTPGQGLQFLFEYFSETQRNKGNFPGRFSGRQFSNSRSEMNVSTLELGDSALYLCASGLRRTGGNGYTFGSGTRLTVV.

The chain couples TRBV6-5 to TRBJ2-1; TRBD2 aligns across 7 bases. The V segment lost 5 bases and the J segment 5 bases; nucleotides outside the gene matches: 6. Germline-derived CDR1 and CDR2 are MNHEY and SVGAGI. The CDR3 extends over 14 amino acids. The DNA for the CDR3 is TGTGCCAGCAGTCGACTAGCTCCCAACAATGAGCAGTTCTTC. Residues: CASSRLAPNNEQFF.

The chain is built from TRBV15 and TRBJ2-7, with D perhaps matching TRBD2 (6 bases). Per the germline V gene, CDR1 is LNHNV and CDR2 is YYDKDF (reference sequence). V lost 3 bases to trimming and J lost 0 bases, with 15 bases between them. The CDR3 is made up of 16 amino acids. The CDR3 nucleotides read TGTGCCACCAGCAGGTTGGGACTCCCGAGCTCCTACGAGCAGTACTTC. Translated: CATSRLGLPSSYEQYF.

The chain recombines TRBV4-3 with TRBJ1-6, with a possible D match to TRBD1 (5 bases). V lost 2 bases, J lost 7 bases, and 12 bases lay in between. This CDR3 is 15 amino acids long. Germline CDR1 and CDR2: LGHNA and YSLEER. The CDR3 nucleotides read TGCGCCAGCAGCCAACGCAGACAGTCGAATTCACCCCTCCACTTT. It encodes CASSQRRQSNSPLHF.

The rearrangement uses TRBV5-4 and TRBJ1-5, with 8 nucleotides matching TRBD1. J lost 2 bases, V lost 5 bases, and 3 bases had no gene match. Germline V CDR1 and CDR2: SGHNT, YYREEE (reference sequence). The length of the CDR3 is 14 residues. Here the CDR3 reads CASSSDRGNQPQHF. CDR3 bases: TGTGCCAGCAGTTCGGACAGGGGCAATCAGCCCCAGCATTTT.

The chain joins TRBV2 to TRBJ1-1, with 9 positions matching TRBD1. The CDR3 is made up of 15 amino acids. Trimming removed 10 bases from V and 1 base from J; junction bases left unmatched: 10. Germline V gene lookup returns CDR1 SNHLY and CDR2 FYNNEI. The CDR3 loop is CATPPPGQGNTEAFF. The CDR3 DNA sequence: TGTGCCACTCCTCCGCCGGGACAGGGGAACACTGAAGCTTTCTTT.

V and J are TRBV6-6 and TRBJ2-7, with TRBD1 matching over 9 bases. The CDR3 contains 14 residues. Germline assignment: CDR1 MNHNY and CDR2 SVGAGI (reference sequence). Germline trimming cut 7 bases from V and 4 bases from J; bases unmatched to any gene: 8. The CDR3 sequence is CASTEDRGPYEQYF. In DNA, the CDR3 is TGTGCCAGCACCGAGGACAGGGGTCCATACGAGCAGTACTTC.

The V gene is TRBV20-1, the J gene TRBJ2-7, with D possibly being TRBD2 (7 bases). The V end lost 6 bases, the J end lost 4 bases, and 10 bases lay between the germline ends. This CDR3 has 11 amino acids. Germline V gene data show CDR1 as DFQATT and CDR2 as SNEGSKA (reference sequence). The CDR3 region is CSAEGGYEQYF. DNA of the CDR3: TGCAGTGCCGAGGGGGGGTACGAGCAGTACTTC.

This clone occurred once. The chain's CDR3 is CASSSGLVPLEQYF. CDR3 DNA: TGTGCCAGCAGCTCGGGACTAGTCCCCCTGGAGCAGTACTTC. This chain connects TRBV7-2 to TRBJ2-7; 8 nucleotides match TRBD2. After removal of 4 bases from V and 7 bases from J, the junction contained 9 bases not matched to a gene. The CDR3 is 14 amino acids. CDR1 and CDR2 (germline): SGHTA, FQGNSA.